Listed below are T cell receptor beta chains from one sample, sequenced in a study of T cells after yellow fever vaccination. TCRdb used MiXCR to reprocess the 5' RACE reads, holding one entry per CDR3 protein. The table has approximately 96,000 distinct CDR3 sequences, roughly 9% seen once. The sequencing here drew on CD8+ T cells not binding an NS4B(214-222) dextramer, sorted from PBMCs, taken about 2 weeks after the first yellow fever vaccination. Every receptor here comes from a man younger than 30 who received the YFV17D yellow fever vaccine. The CDR3 runs from the conserved cysteine through the conserved F or W. The D gene is left open where the match is weak. Some rows have no size entry. The others give once, few or many, or a class for an expanded clone.

J gene,V gene,clone size,D gene,CDR3 DNA,CDR3 protein
TRBJ1-1,TRBV4-2,-,-,TGTGCCAGCAGCCCCCAGGTGAACACTGAAGCTTTCTTT,CASSPQVNTEAFF
TRBJ2-2,TRBV7-9,-,-,TGTGCCACTCCAGGGAGTCGCGGCACCGGGGAGCTGTTTTTT,CATPGSRGTGELFF
TRBJ2-2,TRBV6-5,-,-,TGTGCCAGCAGTTCCGGGGAGGCCGGGGAGCTGTTTTTT,CASSSGEAGELFF
TRBJ2-7,TRBV7-2,-,TRBD2,TGTGCCAGCAGCTTTAGCGGGGACTACGAGCAGTACTTC,CASSFSGDYEQYF
TRBJ2-3,TRBV28,-,-,TGTGCCAGCAGTTTTATCGGGGGGCCACCGAATACGCAGTATTTT,CASSFIGGPPNTQYF
TRBJ2-1,TRBV4-3,many,TRBD2,TGCGCCAGCAGCCAAGGGACTAGCGGGGACCTCTACTACAATGAGCAGTTCTTC,CASSQGTSGDLYYNEQFF
TRBJ1-2,TRBV9,few,-,TGTGCCAGCAGCGTAGGAGGGCCCACTAACTATGGCTACACCTTC,CASSVGGPTNYGYTF
TRBJ1-1,TRBV20-1,few,-,TGCAGTGCTAGAGAAGATTGGTCGAACACTGAAGCTTTCTTT,CSAREDWSNTEAFF
TRBJ2-5,TRBV15,-,TRBD1,TGTGCCACCAGCAGCCACAGGGGGTGGCAAGAGACCCAGTACTTC,CATSSHRGWQETQYF
TRBJ1-5,TRBV4-1,many,-,TGCGCCAGCAGCCAAGGCAATCAGCCCCAGCATTTT,CASSQGNQPQHF
TRBJ2-5,TRBV7-9,few,-,TGTGCCAGCAGCTTAGCTCGGGGAGCCATTTTTCGAGAGACCCAGTACTTC,CASSLARGAIFRETQYF
TRBJ2-5,TRBV4-1,-,-,TGCGCCAGCAGCCAAGATGGAACAGGGTTTCGGGAGACCCAGTACTTC,CASSQDGTGFRETQYF
TRBJ1-4,TRBV27,-,-,TGTGCCAGCAGTTCCCCGGGGTCAACTAATGAAAAACTGTTTTTT,CASSSPGSTNEKLFF
TRBJ2-1,TRBV29-1,few,-,TGCAGCGCTCCAGGGGGGACTGTTTCCTACAATGAGCAGTTCTTC,CSAPGGTVSYNEQFF
TRBJ1-2,TRBV24-1,-,TRBD1,TGTGCCACCTACATTGATCTAGACAGGGAGAATGGCTACACCTTC,CATYIDLDRENGYTF
TRBJ2-5,TRBV7-9,-,-,TGTGCCAGCAGCTTAGTTTCAGGGGCGTTGAAGACCCAGTACTTC,CASSLVSGALKTQYF
TRBJ1-1,TRBV29-1,few,-,TGCAGCGTTGAAATGGAAGGGCCTGAAGCTTTCTTT,CSVEMEGPEAFF
TRBJ2-4,TRBV14,few,-,TGTGCCAGCAGCCAAGATTGGGGCAGGAACATTCAGTACTTC,CASSQDWGRNIQYF
TRBJ2-2,TRBV6-2/TRBV6-3,few,TRBD2,TGTGCCAGCAGTTACTTCCTAGGGGAGGGTAAAGGCACCGGGGAGCTGTTTTTT,CASSYFLGEGKGTGELFF
TRBJ2-7,TRBV27,-,-,TGTGCCAGCCGCACCATTACAGGGCACGAGCAGTACTTC,CASRTITGHEQYF
TRBJ2-2,TRBV12-3/TRBV12-4,few,-,TGTGCCAGCAGTTTAGCAGAGAAGGACACCGGGGAGCTGTTTTTT,CASSLAEKDTGELFF
TRBJ2-6,TRBV10-3,-,-,TGTGCCATCAGTGACCCTATACGGACCCTCTCTGGGGCCAACGTCCTGACTTTC,CAISDPIRTLSGANVLTF
TRBJ2-3,TRBV12-3/TRBV12-4,few,-,TGTGCCAGCAGTCCCTCCGCGTACACAGATACGCAGTATTTT,CASSPSAYTDTQYF
TRBJ1-1,TRBV11-2,-,TRBD1,TGTGCCAGCAGCTTACACCCGGGACAGGGGAACACTGAAGCTTTCTTT,CASSLHPGQGNTEAFF
TRBJ2-3,TRBV28,-,TRBD2,TGTGCCAGCAGCTCGGGACTAGCGGGGGGGCCTTTACCTACAGATACGCAGTATTTT,CASSSGLAGGPLPTDTQYF
TRBJ2-7,TRBV4-1,few,-,TGCGCCAGCAGCCACCGGCCCGGCGGAGCGGAGCAGTACTTC,CASSHRPGGAEQYF
TRBJ2-2,TRBV7-9,many,TRBD1,TGTGCCAGCAGCTGGGAAAACCAGGGGGCCGGGGAGCTGTTTTTT,CASSWENQGAGELFF
TRBJ1-1,TRBV20-1,few,-,TGCAGTGCTAGGGGGGGCGCGGGAACTGAAGCTTTCTTT,CSARGGAGTEAFF
TRBJ2-5,TRBV28,few,TRBD2,TGTGCCAGCAGTCTAGCGGGGTGGACGGAGACCCAGTACTTC,CASSLAGWTETQYF
TRBJ1-4,TRBV10-1,-,-,TGCGCCAGCACCCGGGACCAAAGGATTGGTGCTAATGAAAAACTGTTTTTT,CASTRDQRIGANEKLFF
TRBJ2-3,TRBV12-3/TRBV12-4,few,-,TGTGCCAGCAGTTTAGGGGGGATAAGAACAGATACGCAGTATTTT,CASSLGGIRTDTQYF
TRBJ2-1,TRBV4-1,few,TRBD1,TGCGCCAGCAGCCAAGATAGTGGGACAGGGTTCTATGAGCAGTTCTTC,CASSQDSGTGFYEQFF
TRBJ2-7,TRBV29-1,few,-,TGCAGCGCCCGCAGGGGTTACGAGCAGTACTTC,CSARRGYEQYF
TRBJ2-7,TRBV12-3/TRBV12-4,-,TRBD1,TGTGCCAGCAGTTTAGCCCTACTCGGGACAGGGCCCCACGAGCAGTACTTC,CASSLALLGTGPHEQYF
TRBJ2-5,TRBV28,many,-,TGTGCCAGCAGTTTTTTGGGAGGCGAGACCCAGTACTTC,CASSFLGGETQYF
TRBJ2-1,TRBV7-9,many,-,TGTGCCAGCAGCTTAGGCAGGGTCTCCTACAATGAGCAGTTCTTC,CASSLGRVSYNEQFF